This T cell receptor beta chain was recovered during a study of CD8 T cells in ankylosing spondylitis. TCRdb used MiXCR to reprocess the 5' RACE reads, holding one entry per CDR3 protein. The sample shows 30,000 to 45,000 distinct CDR3 sequences, about 9.3% of them seen only once. Germline V CDR1 and CDR2: MNHEY, SVGEGT. The length of the CDR3 is 16 residues. V gave up 2 bases and J gave up 6 bases, with 17 bases separating them. This clonotype was seen ten or more times. This TCR came from a male donor with ankylosing spondylitis or in good health (not recorded which). Sequenced material: blood, either unsorted or a sorted T cell fraction (not recorded which). The V gene is TRBV6-2 or TRBV6-3, the J gene TRBJ2-1, with D perhaps TRBD1 (6 bases). CDR3 in amino acids: CASSYLDYQGSNEQFF. CDR3 coding DNA: TGTGCCAGCAGTTACCTAGACTACCAGGGGTCCAATGAGCAGTTCTTC.